These 8 T cell receptor beta chains were sequenced from one sample in a study of T-cell reconstitution after alpha-beta-depleted transplantation in children. The TCRbeta library incorporated unique molecular identifiers. TCRdb recomputed calls from the PCR reads with MiXCR, one row per CDR3 protein. Of some 600,000 distinct CDR3 sequences listed, 10% to 15% are singletons. The source was PBMCs, mostly from graft donor cells, collected 360 days after TCRalphabeta/CD19-depleted stem cell transplant. Receptors originate from a male patient between 5 and 17 years old who had a stem cell transplant for acute myeloid leukemia, so the T cells may come from the graft donor.

This clonotype appeared many times. In DNA, the CDR3 is TGTGCCAGCAGTTTACTGCTAGCGGGAGGGAAGTTCTTC. Protein product: CASSLLLAGGKFF. V and J are TRBV27 and TRBJ2-1, with 12 positions matching TRBD2. The V and J ends lost 2 bases and 14 bases, in that order; junction bases with no gene match: 4. This CDR3 contains 13 residues. The germline V gene has CDR1 MNHEY and CDR2 SMNVEV (reference sequence).

This clonotype was detected ten times or more. The chain carries TRBV20-1 and TRBJ2-3; D gene ambiguous. Between the trimmed V and J ends, which lost 5 bases and 4 bases, there was a span of 13 bases. The CDR3 is made up of 13 amino acids. The germline V gene encodes CDR1 DFQATT and CDR2 SNEGSKA (reference sequence). The chain's CDR3 is CSAPLVGADTQYF. The DNA for the CDR3 is TGCAGTGCTCCCTTGGTAGGCGCAGATACGCAGTATTTT.

The chain is built from TRBV5-1 and TRBJ2-5; D is perhaps TRBD2 (6 bases). This CDR3 comprises 14 residues. CDR1 is SGHRS, CDR2 YFSETQ, per germline. V shed 7 bases and J shed 5 bases, with 18 bases lying between them. The CDR3 protein is CASRRVGGAETQYF. The CDR3 bases are TGCGCCAGCCGCCGCGTCGGGGGAGCGGAGACCCAGTACTTC.

CDR3 protein: CASWLEELHEQFF. In DNA form, the CDR3 reads TGTGCCAGCTGGCTAGAGGAGCTCCATGAGCAGTTCTTC. The gene calls are TRBV7-6 and TRBJ2-1; no clear D. Germline CDR1 is SGHVS and CDR2 is FNYEAQ. The CDR3 spans 13 residues. V was cut by 8 bases and J by 8 bases, with 16 bases left in between.

The CDR3 coding sequence is TGTGCCACCAGCAGGCGGGACGCACCCCCTGATACGCAGTATTTT. The encoded protein is CATSRRDAPPDTQYF. The gene calls are TRBV15 and TRBJ2-3; TRBD2 is a possible D gene (6 bases). Germline V CDR1 and CDR2: LNHNV, YYDKDF (reference sequence). The ends were cut back, 3 bases at V and 6 bases at J, with 16 bases in the middle. This CDR3 is 15 amino acids long.

Ten or more counts support this clonotype. The rearrangement joins TRBV28 to TRBJ1-1; D remains unclear. Germline-derived CDR1 and CDR2 are MDHEN and SYDVKM. CDR3 length equals 18 residues. Trimming left V 2 bases short and J 4 bases short, with 23 bases between. The CDR3 sequence: CASSLEGPGQTDFTEAFF. DNA for the CDR3: TGTGCCAGCAGTTTAGAAGGCCCCGGGCAGACCGATTTCACTGAAGCTTTCTTT.

V gene TRBV10-3 combines with J gene TRBJ1-5; D is unresolved. V dropped 8 bases and J dropped 2 bases, with 13 bases sitting between them. Germline V gene data show CDR1 as ENHRY and CDR2 as SYGVKD. The length of the CDR3 is 14 residues. Here the CDR3 DNA reads TGTGCCATCGGTGGAGGGCCGCGCAATCAGCCCCAGCATTTT. Its protein is CAIGGGPRNQPQHF.

At least ten counts were recorded for this clonotype. The chain links TRBV5-1 to TRBJ1-4; the D is unclear. The CDR3 runs 11 residues. The V end was cut by 4 bases, the J end by 10 bases, with 8 bases between. In germline, CDR1 is SGHRS, CDR2 YFSETQ. CDR3 sequence: CASSSGTKLFF. CDR3 sequence (DNA): TGCGCCAGCAGCAGTGGAACAAAACTGTTTTTT.